This TCR beta chain was recovered during a study of T cell responses to AZD1222 COVID-19 vaccine. Measured with immunoSEQ multiplex PCR; TCRdb has only the in-frame clones, and not every one. There are 130,000 or so clones in the sample; around 86% occur only once, and approximately 20% lies in the top ten. The trim removed 6 bases at V and 1 base at J, leaving 3 bases unmatched. The CDR3 runs to 14 residues. Germline CDR1 reads KGHDR; CDR2 reads SFDVKD. The chain has TRBV24-1 and TRBJ2-7, with TRBD1 matching over 9 bases. The material sequenced was peripheral blood, taken on day 0 of AZD1222 vaccination. This clonotype originated in an adult in good health. CDR3 coding DNA: TGTGCCACCAGTCCCGGGACAGGGTCCTACGAGCAGTACTTC. Its protein product is CATSPGTGSYEQYF.